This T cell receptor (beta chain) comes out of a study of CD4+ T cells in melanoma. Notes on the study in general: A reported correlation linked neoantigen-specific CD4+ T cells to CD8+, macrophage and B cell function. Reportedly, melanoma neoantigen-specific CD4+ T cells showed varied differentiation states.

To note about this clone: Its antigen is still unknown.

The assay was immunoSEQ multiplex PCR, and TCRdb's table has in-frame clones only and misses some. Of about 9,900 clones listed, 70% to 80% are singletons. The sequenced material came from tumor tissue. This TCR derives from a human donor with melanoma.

The CDR3 protein is CASSSRRVGTEAFF. The CDR3 coding sequence is TGTGCCAGCAGTTCGCGAAGGGTGGGCACTGAAGCTTTCTTT. The chain uses TRBV27 and TRBJ1-1; D is unclear. The germline gives CDR1 MNHEY, CDR2 SMNVEV (reference sequence). This CDR3 comprises 14 residues. V lost 4 bases and J 4 bases, leaving 13 bases between the germline ends.